This T cell receptor beta chain stems from a study of blood T cell repertoires in COVID-19. CDR1 is MDHEN and CDR2 is SYDVKM in the germline V gene. Trimming at V came to 4 bases and at J to 3 bases, leaving 5 bases not matched to a gene. There are 14 residues in the CDR3. The protocol was immunoSEQ multiplex PCR, while the TCRdb copy is restricted to in-frame clones and leaves out a portion. Of hundreds of thousands of clones listed, 70% to 90% are singletons. V is TRBV28 and J is TRBJ1-2, with 7 bases fitting TRBD1. The TCR comes from a woman aged 40 to 50 who had recovered from COVID-19. Sequenced material: PBMCs or T cells enriched from blood (not recorded which). CDR3 region: CASSSTGTDYGYTF. CDR3 nucleotide sequence: TGTGCCAGCAGTTCAACCGGGACAGACTATGGCTACACCTTC.